Reported below is one TCR beta chain. The antigen is unknown. TCRdb called the reads again in MiXCR, with one record for every CDR3 protein. The repertoire holds some 400,000 distinct CDR3 sequences, with about a third as singletons. These data are taken from a study of T cell repertoires in cytomegalovirus infection. Study-level information: An indication of both CMV infection and matching HLA type came from public TCR beta signatures.

Findings of the study overall: Dominating the ex vivo response were HLA-C-restricted CMV-specific TCR beta clonotypes. Carriers of CMV and the relevant HLA type were discriminated by public TCR beta frequency.

The CDR3 is 15 amino acids. V was cut by 1 base and J by 2 bases, with 11 bases left in between. Germline V gene lookup returns CDR1 SGHVS and CDR2 FQNEAQ. This chain links TRBV7-8 with TRBJ2-5, with D uncertain. Sequenced: PBMCs. The clonotype comes from a human donor in good health (CMV status not recorded). Some clones in this sample may be carry-over from other donors' samples. In nucleotides, the CDR3 is TGTGCCAGCAGCTTAGATATCGGAAGACAAGAGACCCAGTACTTC. Translation: CASSLDIGRQETQYF.